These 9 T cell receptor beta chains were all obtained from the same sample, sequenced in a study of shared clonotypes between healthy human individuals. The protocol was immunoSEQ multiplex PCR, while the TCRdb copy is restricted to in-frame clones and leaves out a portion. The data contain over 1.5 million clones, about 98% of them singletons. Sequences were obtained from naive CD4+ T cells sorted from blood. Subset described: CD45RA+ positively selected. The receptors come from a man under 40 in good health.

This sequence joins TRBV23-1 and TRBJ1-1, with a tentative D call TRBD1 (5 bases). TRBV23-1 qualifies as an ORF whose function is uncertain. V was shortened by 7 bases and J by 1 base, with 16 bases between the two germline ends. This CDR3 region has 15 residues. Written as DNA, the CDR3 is TGCGCCAGCAAGCCCCTCGGGACCCGGAACACTGAAGCTTTCTTT. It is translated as CASKPLGTRNTEAFF.

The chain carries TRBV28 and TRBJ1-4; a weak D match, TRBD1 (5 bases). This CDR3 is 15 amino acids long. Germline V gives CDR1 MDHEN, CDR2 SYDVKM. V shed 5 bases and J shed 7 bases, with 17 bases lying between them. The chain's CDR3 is CASSPHSGRGEKLFF. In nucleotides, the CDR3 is TGTGCCAGCAGTCCCCATTCTGGGAGGGGTGAAAAACTGTTTTTT.

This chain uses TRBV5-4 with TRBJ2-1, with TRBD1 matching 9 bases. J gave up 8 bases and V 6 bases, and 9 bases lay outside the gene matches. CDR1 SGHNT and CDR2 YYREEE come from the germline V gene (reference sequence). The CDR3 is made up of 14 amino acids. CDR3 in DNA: TGTGCCAGCACAAAGGACAGGGGCGGGGATGAGCAGTTCTTC. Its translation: CASTKDRGGDEQFF.

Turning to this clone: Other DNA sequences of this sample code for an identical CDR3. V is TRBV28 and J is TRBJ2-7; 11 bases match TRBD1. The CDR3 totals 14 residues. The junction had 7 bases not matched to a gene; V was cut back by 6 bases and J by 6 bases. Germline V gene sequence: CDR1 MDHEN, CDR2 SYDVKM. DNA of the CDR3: TGTGCCAGCAGCTCTTGGACAGGGGGCGCCGAGCAGTACTTC. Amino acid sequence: CASSSWTGGAEQYF.

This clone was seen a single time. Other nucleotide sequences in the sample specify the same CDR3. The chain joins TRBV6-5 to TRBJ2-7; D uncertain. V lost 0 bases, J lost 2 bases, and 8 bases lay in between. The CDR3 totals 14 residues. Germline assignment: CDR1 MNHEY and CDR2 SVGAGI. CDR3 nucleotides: TGTGCCAGCAGTTACTCAGGGCAGACCTACGAGCAGTACTTC. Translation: CASSYSGQTYEQYF.

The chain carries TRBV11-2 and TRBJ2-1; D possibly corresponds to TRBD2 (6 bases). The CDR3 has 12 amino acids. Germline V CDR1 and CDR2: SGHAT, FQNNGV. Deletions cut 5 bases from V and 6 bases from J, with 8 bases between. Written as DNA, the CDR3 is TGTGCCAGCAGCCGGGGGTTCAATGAGCAGTTCTTC. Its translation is CASSRGFNEQFF.

The CDR3 DNA reads as TGCAGCGTTTCCGGGACAGGGCGAGAGACCCAGTACTTC. Translated: CSVSGTGRETQYF. The chain couples TRBV29-1 to TRBJ2-5; 9 bases line up with TRBD1. With 5 bases clipped from V and 4 bases from J, the junction kept 5 bases outside the gene matches. Germline CDR1 reads SQVTM; CDR2 reads ANQGSEA. This CDR3 is built from 13 residues.

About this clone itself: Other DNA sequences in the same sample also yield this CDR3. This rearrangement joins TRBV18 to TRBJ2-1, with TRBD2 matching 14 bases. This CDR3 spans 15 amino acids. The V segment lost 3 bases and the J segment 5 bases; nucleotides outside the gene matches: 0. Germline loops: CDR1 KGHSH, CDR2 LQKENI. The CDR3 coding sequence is TGTGCCAGCTCACCGGGACTAGCGGGGGACAATGAGCAGTTCTTC. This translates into CASSPGLAGDNEQFF.

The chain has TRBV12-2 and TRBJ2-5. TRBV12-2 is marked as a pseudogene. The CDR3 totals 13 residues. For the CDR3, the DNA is TGTGCAAGTTGGGGAAGGGTCTGGGAGACCCAGTACTTC. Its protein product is CASWGRVWETQYF.